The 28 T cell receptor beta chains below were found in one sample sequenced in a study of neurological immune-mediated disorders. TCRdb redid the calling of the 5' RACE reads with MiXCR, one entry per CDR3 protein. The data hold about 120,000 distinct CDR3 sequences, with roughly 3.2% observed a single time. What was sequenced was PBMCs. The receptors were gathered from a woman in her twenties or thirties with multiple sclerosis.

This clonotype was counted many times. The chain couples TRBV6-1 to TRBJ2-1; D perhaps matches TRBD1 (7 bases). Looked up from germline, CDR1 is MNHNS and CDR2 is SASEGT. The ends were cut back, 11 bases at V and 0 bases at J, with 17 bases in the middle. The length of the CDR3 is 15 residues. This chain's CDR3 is CASGGTASSYNEQFF. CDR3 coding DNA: TGTGCCTCAGGGGGGACAGCTAGCTCCTACAATGAGCAGTTCTTC.

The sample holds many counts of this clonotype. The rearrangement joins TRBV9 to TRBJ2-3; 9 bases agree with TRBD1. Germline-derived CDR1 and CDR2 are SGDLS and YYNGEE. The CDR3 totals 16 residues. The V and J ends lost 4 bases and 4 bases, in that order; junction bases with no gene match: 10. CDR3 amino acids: CASSSLGDREPDTQYF. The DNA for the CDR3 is TGTGCCAGCAGCTCACTAGGGGACAGGGAGCCAGATACGCAGTATTTT.

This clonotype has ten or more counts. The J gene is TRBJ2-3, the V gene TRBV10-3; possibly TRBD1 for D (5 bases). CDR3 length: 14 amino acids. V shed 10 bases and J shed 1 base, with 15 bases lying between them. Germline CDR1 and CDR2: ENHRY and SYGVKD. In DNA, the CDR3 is TGTGCCACCGCGTTGGGCAGGGGCACAGATACGCAGTATTTT. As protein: CATALGRGTDTQYF.

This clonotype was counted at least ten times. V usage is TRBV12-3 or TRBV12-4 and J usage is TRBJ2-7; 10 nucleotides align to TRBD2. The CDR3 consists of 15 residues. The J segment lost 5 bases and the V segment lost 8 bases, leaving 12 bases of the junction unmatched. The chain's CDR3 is CASGPGRLAGHEQYF. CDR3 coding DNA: TGTGCCAGCGGCCCTGGAAGACTAGCGGGTCACGAGCAGTACTTC.

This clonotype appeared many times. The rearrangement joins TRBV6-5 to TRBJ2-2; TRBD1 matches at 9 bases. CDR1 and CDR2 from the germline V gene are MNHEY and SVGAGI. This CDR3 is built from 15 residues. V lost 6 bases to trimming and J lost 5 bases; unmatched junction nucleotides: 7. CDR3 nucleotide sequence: TGTGCCAGCAGATACAGGGGGCGCCGGACCGGGGAGCTGTTTTTT. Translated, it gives CASRYRGRRTGELFF.

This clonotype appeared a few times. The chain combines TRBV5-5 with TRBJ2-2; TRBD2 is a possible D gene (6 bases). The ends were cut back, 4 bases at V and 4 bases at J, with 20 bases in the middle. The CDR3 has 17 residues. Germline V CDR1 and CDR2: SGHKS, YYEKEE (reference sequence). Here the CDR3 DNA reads TGTGCCAGCAGCCTCCGGACGGGGCAGGGAGGCACCGGGGAGCTGTTTTTT. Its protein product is CASSLRTGQGGTGELFF.

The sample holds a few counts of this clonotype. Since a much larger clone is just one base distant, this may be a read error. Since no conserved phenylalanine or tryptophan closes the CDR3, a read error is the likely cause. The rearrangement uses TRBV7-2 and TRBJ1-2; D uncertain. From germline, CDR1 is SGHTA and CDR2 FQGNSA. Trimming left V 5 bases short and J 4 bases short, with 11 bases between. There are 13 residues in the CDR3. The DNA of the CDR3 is TGTGCCAGCAGCCCCCCTGGGTTCTATGGCTACACCTGC. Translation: CASSPPGFYGYTC.

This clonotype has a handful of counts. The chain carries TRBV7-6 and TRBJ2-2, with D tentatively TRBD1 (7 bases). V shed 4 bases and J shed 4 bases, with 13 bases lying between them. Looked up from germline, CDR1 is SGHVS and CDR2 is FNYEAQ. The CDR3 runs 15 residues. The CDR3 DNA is TGTGCCAGCAGCTCTTCCAGGGGGGCCACCGGGGAGCTGTTTTTT. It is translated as CASSSSRGATGELFF.

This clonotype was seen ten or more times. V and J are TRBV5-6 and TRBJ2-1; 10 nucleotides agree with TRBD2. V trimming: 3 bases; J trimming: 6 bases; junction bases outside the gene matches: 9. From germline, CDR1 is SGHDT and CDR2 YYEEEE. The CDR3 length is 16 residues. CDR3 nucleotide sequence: TGTGCCAGCAGCTCTAAAGCGGGGGGGCCTCCCAATGAGCAGTTCTTC. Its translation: CASSSKAGGPPNEQFF.

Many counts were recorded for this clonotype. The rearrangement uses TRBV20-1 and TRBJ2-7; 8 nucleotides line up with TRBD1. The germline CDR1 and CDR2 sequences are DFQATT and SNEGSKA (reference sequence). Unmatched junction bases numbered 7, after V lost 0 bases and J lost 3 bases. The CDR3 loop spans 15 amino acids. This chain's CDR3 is CSARDNRGTLYEQYF. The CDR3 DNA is TGCAGTGCTAGAGATAACAGGGGGACCCTCTACGAGCAGTACTTC.

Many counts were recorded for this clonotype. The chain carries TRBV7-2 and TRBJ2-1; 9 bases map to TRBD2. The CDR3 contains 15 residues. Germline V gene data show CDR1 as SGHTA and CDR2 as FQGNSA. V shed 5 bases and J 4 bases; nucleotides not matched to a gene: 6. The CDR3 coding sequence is TGTGCCAGCAGCCCGACTAGCGGCCGATACAATGAGCAGTTCTTC. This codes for CASSPTSGRYNEQFF.

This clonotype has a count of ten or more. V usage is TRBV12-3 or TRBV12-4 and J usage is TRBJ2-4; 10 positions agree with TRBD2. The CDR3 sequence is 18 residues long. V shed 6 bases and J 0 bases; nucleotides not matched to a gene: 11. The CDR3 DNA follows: TGTGCCAGCAGCCCTCTAGCGGGAGATACCCTAGCCAAAAACATTCAGTACTTC. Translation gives CASSPLAGDTLAKNIQYF.

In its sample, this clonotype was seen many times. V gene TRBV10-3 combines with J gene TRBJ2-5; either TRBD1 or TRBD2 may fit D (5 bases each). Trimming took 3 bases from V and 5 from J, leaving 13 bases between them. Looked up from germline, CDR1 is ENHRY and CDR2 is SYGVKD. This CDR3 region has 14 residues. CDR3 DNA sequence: TGTGCCATCAGTGACCTGGGGGAGTTCGAGACCCAGTACTTC. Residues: CAISDLGEFETQYF.

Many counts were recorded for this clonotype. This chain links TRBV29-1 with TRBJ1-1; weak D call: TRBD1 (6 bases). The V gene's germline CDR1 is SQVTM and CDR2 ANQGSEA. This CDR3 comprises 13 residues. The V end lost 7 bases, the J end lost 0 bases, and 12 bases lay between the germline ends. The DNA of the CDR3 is TGCAGCGGCTCGGGACACTTGAACACTGAAGCTTTCTTT. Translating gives CSGSGHLNTEAFF.

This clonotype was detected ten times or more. Here the CDR3 DNA reads TGTGCCAGCAGGGAGGCTAGCGGGGGACACAATGAGCAGTTCTTC. Translation gives CASREASGGHNEQFF. V gene TRBV2 combines with J gene TRBJ2-1; 10 nucleotides line up with TRBD2. Germline lookup yields CDR1 SNHLY and CDR2 FYNNEI. Trimming removed 6 bases from V and 5 bases from J; junction bases left unmatched: 7. This CDR3 has 15 residues.

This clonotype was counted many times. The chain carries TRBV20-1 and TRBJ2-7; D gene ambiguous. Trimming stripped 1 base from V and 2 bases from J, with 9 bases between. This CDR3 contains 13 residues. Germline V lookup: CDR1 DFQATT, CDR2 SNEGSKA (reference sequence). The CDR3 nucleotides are TGCAGTGCTAGAGGAGTTGGGACCTACGAGCAGTACTTC. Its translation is CSARGVGTYEQYF.

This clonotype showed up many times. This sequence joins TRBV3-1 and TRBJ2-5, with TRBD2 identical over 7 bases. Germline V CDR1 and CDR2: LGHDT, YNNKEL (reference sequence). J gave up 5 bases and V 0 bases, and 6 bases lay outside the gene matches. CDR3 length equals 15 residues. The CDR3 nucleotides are TGTGCCAGCAGCCAAGAGACAGCGGGGTTTGAGACCCAGTACTTC. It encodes CASSQETAGFETQYF.

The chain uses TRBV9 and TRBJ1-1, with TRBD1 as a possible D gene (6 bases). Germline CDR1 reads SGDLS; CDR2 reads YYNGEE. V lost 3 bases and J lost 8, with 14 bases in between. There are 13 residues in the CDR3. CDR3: CASSEGGRTEAFF. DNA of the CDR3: TGTGCCAGCAGCGAGGGGGGCAGAACAGAAGCTTTCTTT. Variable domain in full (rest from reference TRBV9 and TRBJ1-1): DSGVTQTPKHLITATGQRVTLRCSPRSGDLSVYWYQQSLDQGLQFLIQYYNGEERAKGNILERFSAQQFPDLHSELNLSSLELGDSALYFCASSEGGRTEAFFGQGTRLTVV.

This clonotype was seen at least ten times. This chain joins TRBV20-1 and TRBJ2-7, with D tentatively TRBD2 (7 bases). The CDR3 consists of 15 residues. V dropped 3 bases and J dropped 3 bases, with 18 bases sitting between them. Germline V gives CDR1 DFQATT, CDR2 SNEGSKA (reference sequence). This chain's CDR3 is CSASRPSGTFYEQYF. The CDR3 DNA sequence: TGCAGTGCTAGCAGGCCGAGCGGGACATTCTACGAGCAGTACTTC.

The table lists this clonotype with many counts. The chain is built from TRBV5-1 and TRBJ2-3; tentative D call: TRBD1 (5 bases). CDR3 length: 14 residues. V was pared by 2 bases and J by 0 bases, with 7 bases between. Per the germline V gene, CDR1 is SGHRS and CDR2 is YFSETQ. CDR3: CASSLQESTDTQYF. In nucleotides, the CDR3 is TGCGCCAGCAGCTTACAGGAAAGCACAGATACGCAGTATTTT.

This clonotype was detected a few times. The CDR3 spells CASSFGLADNEQFF. DNA for the CDR3: TGTGCCAGCAGTTTCGGCCTAGCGGATAATGAGCAGTTCTTC. The chain carries TRBV27 and TRBJ2-1; 7 nucleotides match TRBD2. The germline V gene encodes CDR1 MNHEY and CDR2 SMNVEV (reference sequence). V shed 3 bases, J shed 7 bases, and the junction held 6 bases outside the gene matches. The CDR3 has 14 residues.

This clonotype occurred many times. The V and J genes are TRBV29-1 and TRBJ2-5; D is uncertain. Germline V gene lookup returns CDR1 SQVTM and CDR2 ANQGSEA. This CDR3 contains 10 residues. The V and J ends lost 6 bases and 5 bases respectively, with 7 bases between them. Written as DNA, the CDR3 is TGCAGCGTCCTGAGGGAGACCCAGTACTTC. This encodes CSVLRETQYF.

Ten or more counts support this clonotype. This CDR3 reads CASSYSIHGQGNTEAFF. CDR3 DNA sequence: TGTGCCAGCAGTTACTCGATTCATGGGCAGGGGAACACTGAAGCTTTCTTT. V and J are TRBV6-5 and TRBJ1-1; D perhaps matches TRBD1 (5 bases). CDR3 length: 17 amino acids. The V gene lost 0 bases and the J gene lost 1 base, with 15 bases spanning the gap. CDR1 MNHEY and CDR2 SVGAGI come from the germline V gene.

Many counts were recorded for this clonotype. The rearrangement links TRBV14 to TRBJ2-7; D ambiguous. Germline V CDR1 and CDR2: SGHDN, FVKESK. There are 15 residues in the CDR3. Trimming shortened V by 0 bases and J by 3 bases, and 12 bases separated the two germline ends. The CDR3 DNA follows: TGTGCCAGCAGCCAAGATTCCAGTAACCGCTACGAGCAGTACTTC. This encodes CASSQDSSNRYEQYF.

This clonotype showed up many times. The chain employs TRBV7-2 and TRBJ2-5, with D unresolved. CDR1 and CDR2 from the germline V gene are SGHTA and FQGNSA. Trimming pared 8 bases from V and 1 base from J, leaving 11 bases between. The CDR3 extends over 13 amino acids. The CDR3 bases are TGTGCCAGCGGCCGAGCCCCCCAAGAGACCCAGTACTTC. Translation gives CASGRAPQETQYF.

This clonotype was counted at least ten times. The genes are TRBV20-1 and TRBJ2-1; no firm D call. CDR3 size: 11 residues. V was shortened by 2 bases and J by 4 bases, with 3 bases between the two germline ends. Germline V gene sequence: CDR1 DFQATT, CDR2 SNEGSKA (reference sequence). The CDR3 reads CSARMYNEQFF. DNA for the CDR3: TGCAGTGCTAGAATGTACAATGAGCAGTTCTTC.

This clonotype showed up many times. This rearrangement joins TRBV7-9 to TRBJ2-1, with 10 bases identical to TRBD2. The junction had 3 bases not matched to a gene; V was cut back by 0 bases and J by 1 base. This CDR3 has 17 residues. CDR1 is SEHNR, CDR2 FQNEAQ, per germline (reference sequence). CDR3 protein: CASSLAPSGGSYNEQFF. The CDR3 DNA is TGTGCCAGCAGCTTAGCTCCTAGCGGGGGATCCTACAATGAGCAGTTCTTC.

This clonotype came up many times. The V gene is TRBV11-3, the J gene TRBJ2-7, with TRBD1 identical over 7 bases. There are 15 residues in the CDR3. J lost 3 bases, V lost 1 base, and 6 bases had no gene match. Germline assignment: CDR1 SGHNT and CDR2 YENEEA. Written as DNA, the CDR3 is TGTGCCAGCAGCTTAGGAGGGGGACAGCACTACGAGCAGTACTTC. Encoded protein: CASSLGGGQHYEQYF.